These T cell receptor beta chains were read from a single sample in a study of blood T cell repertoires in COVID-19. Clones were sequenced by immunoSEQ multiplex PCR, and TCRdb holds only the in-frame ones, with some missing. The sample yields tens of thousands of clones, 85% seen once. Sequencing used peripheral blood. Every receptor here comes from a human donor in a cohort sampled during active COVID-19. Both conserved end residues are part of each CDR3. A D gene is named only where the DNA matches it firmly. Not all rows give a size; the values are once, few, many and, for expanded clones, a class.

j_call v_call clone_size d_call cdr3_nt cdr3_aa
TRBJ2-7 TRBV6-2/TRBV6-3 . TRBD1 TGTGCCAGCAGCCCGGGGACAGGGGGCGTAGGTACTATCGGCTACGAGCAGTACTTC CASSPGTGGVGTIGYEQYF
TRBJ2-3 TRBV19 once . TGTGCCAGTAGTCGAATAGTAGGGGTCCCGGATACGCAGTATTTT CASSRIVGVPDTQYF
TRBJ2-7 TRBV7-6 . TRBD1 TGTGCCAGCAGATGGGGACAGGGGCCCTCCTACGAGCAGTACTTC CASRWGQGPSYEQYF
TRBJ2-2 TRBV7-6 . TRBD2 TGTGCCAGCATGACTAGCGGGGGGCTGGGCACCGGGGAGCTGTTTTTT CASMTSGGLGTGELFF
TRBJ2-7 TRBV18 . TRBD1 TGTGCCAGCTCACCGTCGACAGGGATTGAGCAGTACTTC CASSPSTGIEQYF
TRBJ1-5 TRBV12-5 few TRBD1 TGTGCTAGTGGTCCCCGACAGGGCTATCAGCCCCAGCATTTT CASGPRQGYQPQHF
TRBJ2-1 TRBV28 . . TGTGCCACTGCATTAGGGGGTTTAGATGAGCAGTTCTTC CATALGGLDEQFF
TRBJ2-7 TRBV6-6 . TRBD2 TGTGCCAGCGGGGGGGACTCTTCCTCCTACGAGCAGTACTTC CASGGDSSSYEQYF
TRBJ2-7 TRBV3-1/TRBV3-2 . . TGTGCCAGCAGCGTCACCCAGGGTTACGACGAGCAGTACTTC CASSVTQGYDEQYF
TRBJ2-5 TRBV27 . . . CASSLLRAEGQETQYF
TRBJ2-2 TRBV9 . TRBD2 TGTGCCAGCAGCGGAACTAGCGGGGTCCTCACCGGGGAGCTGTTTTTT CASSGTSGVLTGELFF
TRBJ1-2 TRBV5-1 . TRBD1 TGCGCCAGCAGCTCACCGGTCCGCAGGGGGCCTAACTATGGCTACACCTTC CASSSPVRRGPNYGYTF
TRBJ2-3 TRBV19 . TRBD2 TGTGCCAGTGGTAGCGGGCGGCCTAGCACAGATACGCAGTATTTT CASGSGRPSTDTQYF
TRBJ2-3 TRBV5-1 . TRBD2 TGCGCCAGCAGCTTGACTAGCGGGGGCAGCACAGATACGCAGTATTTT CASSLTSGGSTDTQYF
TRBJ2-7 TRBV11-3 . TRBD2 TGTGCCAGCAGCGTCTCCGGGACTAGCCGTGAGCAGTACTTC CASSVSGTSREQYF
TRBJ1-5 TRBV7-9 few . TGTGCCAGCAGCTCTTTGGGAAGGGAGGATCAGCCCCAGCATTTT CASSSLGREDQPQHF
TRBJ1-5 TRBV28 large . TGTGCCAGTTCCTTGGGCGCGTTCTACAATCAGCCCCAGCATTTT CASSLGAFYNQPQHF
TRBJ2-7 TRBV5-1 . . TGCGCCAGCAGCTTGTACCAGGGTGCGTTGAACGAGCAGTACTTC CASSLYQGALNEQYF
TRBJ2-1 TRBV9 . . TGTGCCAGCAGCGTAGGTGCAGGGATGAATGAGCAGTTCTTC CASSVGAGMNEQFF
TRBJ2-7 TRBV9 . . TGTGCCAGCAGCTCTAGTGATACTATAAGCTCCTACGAGCAGTACTTC CASSSSDTISSYEQYF
TRBJ2-7 TRBV5-1 . TRBD2 TGCGCCAGCAGCCCGGGGGGAGGAAGCGGAGGGCAGTACTTC CASSPGGGSGGQYF
TRBJ2-1 TRBV12-3/TRBV12-4 . . TGTGCCAGCAGACTCCGAGGAGGGAATGAGCAGTTCTTC CASRLRGGNEQFF
TRBJ1-6 TRBV18 few . TGTGCCAGCTCCCCGGGACGACAGGACTATTCACCCCTCCACTTT CASSPGRQDYSPLHF
TRBJ1-5 TRBV27 few TRBD1 TGTGCCAGCAGTCCAAGACAGGGGGCGGGCAATCAGCCCCAGCATTTT CASSPRQGAGNQPQHF
TRBJ2-5 TRBV24-1 . TRBD1 TGTGCCACCAGTGAACAGGGGGCCGTGGAGACCCAGTACTTC CATSEQGAVETQYF
TRBJ1-2 TRBV11-2 once TRBD1 TGTGCCAGCAGCTCAGGACAGGGGAACTATGGCTACACCTTC CASSSGQGNYGYTF
TRBJ2-1 TRBV2 . TRBD2 TGTGCCAGCAGCCCTAGCGGGGGTGAGCAGTTCTTC CASSPSGGEQFF
TRBJ2-1 TRBV13 . TRBD1 TGTGCCAGCAGCTTAGCGACAGGGCCTTTCGATGAGCAGTTCTTC CASSLATGPFDEQFF
TRBJ2-7 TRBV3-1/TRBV3-2 . TRBD1 TGTGCCAGCAGCCAAGGGGGACAGGGGGCTAGAGAGCAGTACTTC CASSQGGQGAREQYF
TRBJ1-6 TRBV28 . . TGTGCCAGCAGTTTAGCGGGGGCTGGGTATAATTCACCCCTCCACTTT CASSLAGAGYNSPLHF
TRBJ2-3 TRBV7-9 . . TGTGCCAGCGGCCCCACAGATACGCAGTATTTT CASGPTDTQYF
TRBJ2-5 TRBV4-3 . TRBD1 TGCGCCAGCAGCCAAGAAGACAGGGGGAGGGAGACCCAGTACTTC CASSQEDRGRETQYF